Below are 2 T cell receptor beta chains sequenced from a single sample in a study of blood T cell repertoires in COVID-19. The data were produced by immunoSEQ multiplex PCR, yet TCRdb's version contains in-frame clones alone and is incomplete. Of tens of thousands of clones in the sample, approximately 88% were seen once. Sequencing was carried out using peripheral blood. The source is a man over 45 with acute or convalescent COVID-19.

A single count supports this clone. The chain is built from TRBV4-1 and TRBJ2-1, with D perhaps TRBD2 (6 bases). The CDR3 length is 15 residues. Germline V gene lookup returns CDR1 MGHRA and CDR2 YSYEKL. Trimming left V 0 bases short and J 6 bases short, with 12 bases between. The CDR3 reads CASSQDQRARNEQFF. CDR3 DNA: TGCGCCAGCAGCCAAGATCAGCGGGCGCGCAATGAGCAGTTCTTC.

The chain carries TRBV6-1 and TRBJ2-5; the match to TRBD2 covers 10 bases. This CDR3 contains 15 residues. Trimming at V came to 7 bases and at J to 2 bases, leaving 7 bases not matched to a gene. CDR1 is MNHNS, CDR2 SASEGT, per germline. The CDR3 spells CASTLSGRHQETQYF. The CDR3 DNA sequence: TGTGCCAGCACCCTTAGCGGGAGGCATCAAGAGACCCAGTACTTC.